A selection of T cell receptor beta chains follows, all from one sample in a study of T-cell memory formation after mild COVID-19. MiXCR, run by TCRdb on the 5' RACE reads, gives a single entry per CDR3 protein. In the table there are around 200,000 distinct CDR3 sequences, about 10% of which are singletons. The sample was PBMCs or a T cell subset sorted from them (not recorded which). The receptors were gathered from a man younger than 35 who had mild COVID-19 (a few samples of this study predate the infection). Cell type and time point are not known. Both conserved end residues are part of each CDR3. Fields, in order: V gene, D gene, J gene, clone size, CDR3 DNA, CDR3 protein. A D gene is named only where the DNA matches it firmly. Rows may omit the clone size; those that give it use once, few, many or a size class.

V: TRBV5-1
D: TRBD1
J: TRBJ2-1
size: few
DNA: TGCGCCAGCAGCTTGACCTCCCCTAAGACAGGGGTGGGGTTCTTC
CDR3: CASSLTSPKTGVGFF

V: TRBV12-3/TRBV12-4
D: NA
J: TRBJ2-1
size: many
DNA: TGTGCCAGCAGTTTGGATAACAATGAGCAGTTCTTC
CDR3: CASSLDNNEQFF

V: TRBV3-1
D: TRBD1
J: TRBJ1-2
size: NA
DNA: TGTGCCAGCAGTGTGAACAGGGGGCCTGGCTACACCTTC
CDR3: CASSVNRGPGYTF

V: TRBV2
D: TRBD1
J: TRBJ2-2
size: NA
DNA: TGTGCCAGCAGGGGACAGGGGCCCCCCGGGGAGCTGTTTTTT
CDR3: CASRGQGPPGELFF

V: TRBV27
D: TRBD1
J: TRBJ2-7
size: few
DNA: TGTGCCAGCCCCTCTGGGACAGGGGGCGCAACCTACGAGCAGTACTTC
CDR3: CASPSGTGGATYEQYF

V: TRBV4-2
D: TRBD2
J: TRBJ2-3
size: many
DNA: TGTGCCAGCAGCCCGGGGGGGGATACGCAGTATTTT
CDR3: CASSPGGDTQYF

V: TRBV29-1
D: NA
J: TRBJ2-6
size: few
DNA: TGCAGCGTTTCCCGACGGACGGACCACTCTGGGGCCAACGTCCTGACTTTC
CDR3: CSVSRRTDHSGANVLTF

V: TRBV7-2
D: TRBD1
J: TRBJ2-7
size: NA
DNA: TGTGCCAGCAGCTTAGGGACAGGGTACGAGCAGTACTTC
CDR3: CASSLGTGYEQYF

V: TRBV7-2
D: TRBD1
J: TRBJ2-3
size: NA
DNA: TGTGCCAGCAGATTGGGACAGGGGGCAGATACGCAGTATTTT
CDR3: CASRLGQGADTQYF

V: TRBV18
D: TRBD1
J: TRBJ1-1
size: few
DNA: TGTGCCAGCTCACCACTCACAGGGGGCCTCGACACTGAAGCTTTCTTT
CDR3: CASSPLTGGLDTEAFF

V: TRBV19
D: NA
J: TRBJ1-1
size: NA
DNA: TGTGCCAGTAGTATGGGGGGGACTGAAGCTTTCTTT
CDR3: CASSMGGTEAFF

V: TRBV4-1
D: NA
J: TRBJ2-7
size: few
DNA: TGCGCCAGCAGCCAAGTATCGATCGTCAGGGGTGACTACGAGCAGTACTTC
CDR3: CASSQVSIVRGDYEQYF

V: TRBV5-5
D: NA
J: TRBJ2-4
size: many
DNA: TGTGCCAGCAGCTTGGAGGTGGACAACTCCATTCAGTACTTC
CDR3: CASSLEVDNSIQYF

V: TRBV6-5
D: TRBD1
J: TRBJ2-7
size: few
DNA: TGTGCCAGCAGAAACCGGGACAGGGGAATCTACGAGCAGTACTTC
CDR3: CASRNRDRGIYEQYF

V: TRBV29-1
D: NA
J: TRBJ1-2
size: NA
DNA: TGCAGCGTTGGGGATAGGGGCTCAGGCTACACCTTC
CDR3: CSVGDRGSGYTF

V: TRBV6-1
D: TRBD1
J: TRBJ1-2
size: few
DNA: TGTGTAACAGGGGACCCAGGCTATGGCTACACCTTC
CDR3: CVTGDPGYGYTF

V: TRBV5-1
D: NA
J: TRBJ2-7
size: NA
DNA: TGCGCCAGCAGCTTGGATGTCACCTACGAGCAGTACTTC
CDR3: CASSLDVTYEQYF

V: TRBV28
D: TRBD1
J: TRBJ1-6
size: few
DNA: TGTGCCAGCAGTTCACCGGGACAGAACTCACCCCTCCACTTT
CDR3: CASSSPGQNSPLHF

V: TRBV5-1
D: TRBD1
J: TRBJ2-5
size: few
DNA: TGCGCCAGCAGCTTGGGAGGTACAGGGGAAGAGACCCAGTACTTC
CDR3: CASSLGGTGEETQYF

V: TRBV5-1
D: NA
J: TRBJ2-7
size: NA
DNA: TGCGCCAGCAGCTTGGAGGGCAGATCCTACGAGCAGTACTTC
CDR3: CASSLEGRSYEQYF

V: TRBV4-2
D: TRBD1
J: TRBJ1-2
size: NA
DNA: TGTGCCAGCAGCCGAGAAGGGACAGGGGACGGCTACACCTTC
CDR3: CASSREGTGDGYTF

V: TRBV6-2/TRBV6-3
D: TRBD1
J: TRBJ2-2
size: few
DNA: TGTGCCAGCAGTTGGGCGGGACAGGGGTTTAACACCGGGGAGCTGTTTTTT
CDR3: CASSWAGQGFNTGELFF

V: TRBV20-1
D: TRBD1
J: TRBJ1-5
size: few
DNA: TGCAGTGCTAGTCCAGGGGGATATAGCAATCAGCCCCAGCATTTT
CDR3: CSASPGGYSNQPQHF

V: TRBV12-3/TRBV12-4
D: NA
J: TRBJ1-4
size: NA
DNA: TGTGCCAGCAGTCTGACAGTCGGCGAAAAACTGTTTTTT
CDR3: CASSLTVGEKLFF

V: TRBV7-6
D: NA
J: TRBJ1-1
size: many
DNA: TGTGCCAGCAGCTTAGCTTTTAGGGAAAAACGTAAGAACACTGAAGCTTTCTTT
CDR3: CASSLAFREKRKNTEAFF

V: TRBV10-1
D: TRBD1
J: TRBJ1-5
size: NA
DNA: TGCGCCAGCAGTCCAGGGGGCAGCCGGGAGCCCCAGCATTTT
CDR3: CASSPGGSREPQHF

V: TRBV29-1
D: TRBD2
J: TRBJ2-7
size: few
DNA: TGCAGCGTTGGGGTCGGGCCTAGCGGTTCCTACGAGCAGTACTTC
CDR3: CSVGVGPSGSYEQYF

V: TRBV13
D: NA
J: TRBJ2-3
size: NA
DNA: TGTGCCAGCAGCCTCCGGCTGGGCTTTAGCGGCCTTAGCACAGATACGCAGTATTTT
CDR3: CASSLRLGFSGLSTDTQYF

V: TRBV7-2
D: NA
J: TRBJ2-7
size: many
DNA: TGTGCCAGCAGCTTAGGGGTTGCCTACGAGCAGTACTTC
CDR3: CASSLGVAYEQYF

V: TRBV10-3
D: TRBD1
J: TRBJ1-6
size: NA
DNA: TGTGCCATCAGTGAGTGGACAGGAACGGGGAATTCACCCCTCCACTTT
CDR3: CAISEWTGTGNSPLHF

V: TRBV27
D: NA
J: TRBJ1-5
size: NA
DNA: TGTGCCAGCAGCTCCCTCTCTACGGAGCCCCAGCATTTT
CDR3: CASSSLSTEPQHF

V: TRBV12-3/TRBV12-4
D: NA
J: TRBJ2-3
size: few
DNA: TGTGCCAGCAGTTTGACCCTCGGCAAAGATACGCAGTATTTT
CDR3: CASSLTLGKDTQYF

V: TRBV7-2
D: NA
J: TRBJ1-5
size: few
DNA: TGTGCCAGTCGAGAACAGGGAGGTCAGCCCCAGCATTTT
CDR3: CASREQGGQPQHF

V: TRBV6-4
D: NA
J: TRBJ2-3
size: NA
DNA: TGTGCCAGCAGTAAATACACAGAGACAGATACGCAGTATTTT
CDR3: CASSKYTETDTQYF

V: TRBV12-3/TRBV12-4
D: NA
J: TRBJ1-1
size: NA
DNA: TGTGCCAGCAGCCGAAACCTAAAAGCTTTCTTT
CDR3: CASSRNLKAFF

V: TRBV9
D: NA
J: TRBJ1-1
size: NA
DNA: TGTGCCAGCAGCGGTACTTACTCGGGCACTGAAGCTTTCTTT
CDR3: CASSGTYSGTEAFF

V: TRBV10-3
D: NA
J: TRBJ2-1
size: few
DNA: TGTGCCATCAGTGAGTCGAACTTGTGGGAGTTCTTC
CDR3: CAISESNLWEFF

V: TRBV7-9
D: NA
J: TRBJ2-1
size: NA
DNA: TGTGCCAGCAGCTCGAGGGTTCTCAGCTCCTACAATGAGCAGTTCTTC
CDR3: CASSSRVLSSYNEQFF

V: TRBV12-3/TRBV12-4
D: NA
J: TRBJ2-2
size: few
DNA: TGTGCCAGCAGTTTATGGGCAGGTTCCAACACCGGGGAGCTGTTTTTT
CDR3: CASSLWAGSNTGELFF

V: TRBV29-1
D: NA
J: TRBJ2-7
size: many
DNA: TGCAGCGTTGGCAAGAGCTCCTACGAGCAGTACTTC
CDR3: CSVGKSSYEQYF

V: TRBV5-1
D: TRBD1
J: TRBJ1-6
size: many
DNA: TGCGCCAGCATGGGGACAGATAATTCACCCCTCCACTTT
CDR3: CASMGTDNSPLHF

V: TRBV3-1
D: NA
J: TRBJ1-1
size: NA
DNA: TGTGCCAGCAGCCAAGGTGGGACGGAAGAAGCTTTCTTT
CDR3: CASSQGGTEEAFF

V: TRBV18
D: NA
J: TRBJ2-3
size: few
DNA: TGTGCCAGCTCACCCCTTGCGGGGGCAAGCACAGATACGCAGTATTTT
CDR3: CASSPLAGASTDTQYF

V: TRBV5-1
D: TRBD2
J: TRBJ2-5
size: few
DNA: TGCGCCAGCAGCTTGGCTGTAGCGGGGGCCCGGGGCGAAGAGACCCAGTACTTC
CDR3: CASSLAVAGARGEETQYF

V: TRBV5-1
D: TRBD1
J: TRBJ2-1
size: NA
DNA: TGCGCCAGCAGCGTAGGACAGGGGGCCGGAGATGAGCAGTTCTTC
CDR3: CASSVGQGAGDEQFF

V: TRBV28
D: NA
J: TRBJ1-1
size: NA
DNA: TGTGCCAGCCGGCGGTGGAACACTGAAGCTTTCTTT
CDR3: CASRRWNTEAFF

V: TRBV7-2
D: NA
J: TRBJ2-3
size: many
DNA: TGTGCCAGCAACGGACTTCCTAGCACAGATACGCAGTATTTT
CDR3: CASNGLPSTDTQYF

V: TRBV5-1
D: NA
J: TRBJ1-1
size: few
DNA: TGCGCCAGCAGCTTACGACAGATCCCAGCCACTGAAGCTTTCTTT
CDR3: CASSLRQIPATEAFF

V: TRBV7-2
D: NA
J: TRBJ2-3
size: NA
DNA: TGTGCCAGCAAAGGAAGGGAGTTTAGTAATACGCAGTATTTT
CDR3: CASKGREFSNTQYF

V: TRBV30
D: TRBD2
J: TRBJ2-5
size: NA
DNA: TGTGCCTGGACCCCGGGGGGGGTAGAGACCCAGTACTTC
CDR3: CAWTPGGVETQYF

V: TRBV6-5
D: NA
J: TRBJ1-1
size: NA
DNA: TGTGCCAGCAGGTTCCAGGGGGAAGCTTTCTTT
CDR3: CASRFQGEAFF

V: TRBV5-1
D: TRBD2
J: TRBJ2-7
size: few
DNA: TGCGCCAGCAGCACTGGACTAGCGGGACCCTCCTACGAGCAGTACTTC
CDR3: CASSTGLAGPSYEQYF

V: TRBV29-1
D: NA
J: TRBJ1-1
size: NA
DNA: TGCAGCGTTGCGCGACAGGAGGGTGAAGCTTTCTTT
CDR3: CSVARQEGEAFF

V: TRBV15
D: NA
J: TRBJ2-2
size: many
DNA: TGTGCCACCAGCAACCTGGTAAACGGGGAGCTGTTTTTT
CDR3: CATSNLVNGELFF